The 5 T cell receptor beta chains below all came from one sample that was sequenced in a study of neurological immune-mediated disorders (dated 2019 in TCRdb). The library was built by means of 5' RACE. Sequencing took place on an Illumina HiSeq 2500. Using fastp trimming at Q25 and MiXCR clonotype assembly, TCRdb reanalyzed the public sequencing data and kept in-frame beta chains. Rows are combined by CDR3 protein, so each entry shows the most common genes and DNA. The sample table holds some 57,000 distinct CDR3 sequences, of which 3% to 4% were seen once. Together, the top ten hold approximately 7.1% of the sample. Specimen: PBMCs. The receptors stem from a woman aged 60-75 years with multiple sclerosis.

This clonotype was recorded at least ten times. The chain carries TRBV4-1 and TRBJ2-2; 10 positions match TRBD2. Germline V gene sequence: CDR1 MGHRA, CDR2 YSYEKL. V shed 8 bases, J shed 5 bases, and the junction held 5 bases outside the gene matches. The CDR3 length is 14 residues. In DNA form, the CDR3 reads TGCGCCAGCGGTCGTAGCGGGAGGACCGGGGAGCTGTTTTTT. Its translation is CASGRSGRTGELFF.

This chain links TRBV7-2 with TRBJ2-1; D not certain. The germline V gene encodes CDR1 SGHTA and CDR2 FQGNSA. Trimming took 0 bases from V and 3 from J, leaving 12 bases between them. The CDR3 consists of 16 residues. DNA of the CDR3: TGTGCCAGCAGCTTAGCATGGGGTGCCCACTACAATGAGCAGTTCTTC. Translated, it gives CASSLAWGAHYNEQFF.

This clonotype was seen at least ten times. V is TRBV5-1 and J is TRBJ1-5; 9 bases match TRBD1. Germline lookup yields CDR1 SGHRS and CDR2 YFSETQ. Trimming at V came to 4 bases and at J to 5 bases, leaving 7 bases not matched to a gene. This CDR3 spans 15 amino acids. In nucleotides, the CDR3 is TGCGCCAGCAGCCTCACAGGGGGCGTCTATCAGCCCCAGCATTTT. It is translated as CASSLTGGVYQPQHF.

This clonotype was seen at least ten times. The chain uses TRBV9 and TRBJ2-7; 11 bases agree with TRBD2. This CDR3 is 15 amino acids long. Looked up from germline, CDR1 is SGDLS and CDR2 is YYNGEE. The V segment lost 5 bases and the J segment 2 bases; nucleotides outside the gene matches: 6. CDR3 nucleotide sequence: TGTGCCAGCAGTTTAGCGGGAGGGCCAACCTACGAGCAGTACTTC. As protein: CASSLAGGPTYEQYF.

This chain uses TRBV11-2 with TRBJ1-2, with D possibly TRBD1 on 6 matching bases. V lost 5 bases and J 3 bases, leaving 16 bases between the germline ends. The CDR3 covers 15 residues. Germline V gene lookup returns CDR1 SGHAT and CDR2 FQNNGV. The CDR3 here is CASSPRTEIDYGYTF. CDR3 bases: TGTGCCAGCAGCCCACGGACAGAAATCGACTATGGCTACACCTTC.